What follows is one T cell receptor beta chain and its context. The target antigen is unknown. Sequencing templates came from extracted RNA that was reverse transcribed into cDNA. Sequenced by immunoSEQ multiplex PCR; TCRdb stores in-frame clones only, minus some. The table lists tens of thousands of clones, more than 90% of them singletons, with about 19% in the top ten. CDR1 is SGHTA, CDR2 FQGNSA, per germline. Deletions cut 1 base from V and 4 bases from J, with 7 bases between. This CDR3 contains 13 residues. Treatment noted: oral pan-JAK inhibitor, 5-10 mg twice daily. The sample originates from a study of CD8+ T cells in alopecia areata. Study as a whole: Oral tofacitinib, 5 to 10 mg twice daily, was given in an open-label trial. Study observations and caveats: Resident alphabeta T cells of normal skin are also sequenced in scalp samples. Uncertainty remains about how baseline CD8+ expansion links to response, with one nonresponder.

The sequence was collected from a human donor with alopecia areata. Sequencing was performed on CD8+ T cells sorted from blood, taken at week 24, from a patient treated with tofacitinib. The V call is TRBV7-2, the J call TRBJ1-2; D call uncertain. This CDR3 is CASSLEALYGYTF. The CDR3 region has the DNA TGTGCCAGCAGCTTAGAGGCCCTCTATGGCTACACCTTC. The variable domain in full, with the rest retrieved from reference TRBV7-2 and TRBJ1-2, is GAGVSQSPSNKVTEKGKDVELRCDPISGHTALYWYRQSLGQGLEFLIYFQGNSAPDKSGLPSDRFSAERTGGSVSTLTIQRTQQEDSAVYLCASSLEALYGYTFGSGTRLTVV.